Below are 3 T cell receptor beta chains sequenced from a single sample in a study of T-cell memory formation after mild COVID-19. TCRdb fed the 5' RACE reads into MiXCR, producing one record per CDR3 protein. The data hold approximately 260,000 distinct CDR3 sequences, with approximately 19% observed a single time. Input material: PBMCs or a T cell subset sorted from them (not recorded which). Every receptor here comes from a young man who had mild COVID-19 (a few samples of this study predate the infection). Cell type and time point are not known.

This chain joins TRBV7-2 and TRBJ1-2; 9 nucleotides agree with TRBD1. The CDR3 runs 15 residues. CDR1 and CDR2 from the germline V gene are SGHTA and FQGNSA. V lost 4 bases to trimming and J lost 8 bases; unmatched junction nucleotides: 11. Here the CDR3 reads CASSSRDRVPRGYTF. DNA for the CDR3: TGTGCCAGCAGCTCCCGGGACAGGGTTCCACGAGGCTACACCTTC.

This chain connects TRBV12-3 or TRBV12-4 to TRBJ1-1; D call uncertain. Trimming shortened V by 6 bases and J by 3 bases, and 17 bases separated the two germline ends. The CDR3 covers 15 residues. The CDR3, as DNA: TGTGCCAGCAGCCCCTCTTTGGGTAGGGACACTGAAGCTTTCTTT. Protein product: CASSPSLGRDTEAFF.

This clonotype came up a few times. CDR3 in DNA: TGCGCCAGCAGCCAAGAGGGGGGTCCCTATGGCTACACCTTC. It yields the protein CASSQEGGPYGYTF. The gene calls are TRBV4-3 and TRBJ1-2, with a possible D match to TRBD1 (5 bases). CDR1 and CDR2 from the germline V gene are LGHNA and YSLEER. The V end lost 0 bases, the J end lost 4 bases, and 9 bases lay between the germline ends. The CDR3 consists of 14 residues.